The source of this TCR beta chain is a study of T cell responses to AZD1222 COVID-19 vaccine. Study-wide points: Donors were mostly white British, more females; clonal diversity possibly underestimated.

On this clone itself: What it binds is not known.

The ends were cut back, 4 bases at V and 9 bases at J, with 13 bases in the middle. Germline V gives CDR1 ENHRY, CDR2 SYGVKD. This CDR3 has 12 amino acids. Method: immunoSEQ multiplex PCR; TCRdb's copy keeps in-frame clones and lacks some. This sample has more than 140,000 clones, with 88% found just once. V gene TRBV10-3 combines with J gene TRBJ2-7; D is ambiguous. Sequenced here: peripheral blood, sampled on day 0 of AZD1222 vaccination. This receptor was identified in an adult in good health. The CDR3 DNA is TGTGCCATCAGTGTGGCAGAGTCGATGCAGTACTTC. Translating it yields CAISVAESMQYF.